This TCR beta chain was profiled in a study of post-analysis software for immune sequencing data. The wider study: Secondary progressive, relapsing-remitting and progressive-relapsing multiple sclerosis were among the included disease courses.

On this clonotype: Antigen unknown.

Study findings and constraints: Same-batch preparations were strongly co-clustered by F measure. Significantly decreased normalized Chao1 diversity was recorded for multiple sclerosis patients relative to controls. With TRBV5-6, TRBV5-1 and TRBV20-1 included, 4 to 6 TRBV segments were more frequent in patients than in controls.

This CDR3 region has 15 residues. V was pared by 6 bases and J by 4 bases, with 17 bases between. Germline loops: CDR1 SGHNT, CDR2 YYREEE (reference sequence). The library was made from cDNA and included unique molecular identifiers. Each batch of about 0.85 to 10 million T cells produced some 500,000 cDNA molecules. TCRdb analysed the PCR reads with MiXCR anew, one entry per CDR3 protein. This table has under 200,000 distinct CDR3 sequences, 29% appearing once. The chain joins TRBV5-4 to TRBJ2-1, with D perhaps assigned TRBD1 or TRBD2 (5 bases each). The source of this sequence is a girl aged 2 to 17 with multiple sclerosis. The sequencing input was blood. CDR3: CASTPGTATYNEQFF. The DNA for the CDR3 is TGTGCCAGCACCCCCGGGACCGCAACTTACAATGAGCAGTTCTTC.